The next 18 T cell receptor beta chains were all read from a single sample in a study of radiotherapy plus CTLA-4 blockade in lung cancer. Profiling relied on immunoSEQ multiplex PCR, and the TCRdb table lists in-frame clones only, not all of them. The sample lists over 60,000 clones, around nine tenths occurring once. The sequencing used peripheral blood, collected from a patient treated with radiotherapy plus ipilimumab. These receptors all come from a human donor with non-small cell lung cancer who had stable disease on radiotherapy plus ipilimumab.

The chain is built from TRBV12-5 and TRBJ1-2; 8 positions match TRBD1. The CDR3 is made up of 17 amino acids. V lost 3 bases to trimming and J lost 0 bases; unmatched junction nucleotides: 9. CDR1 LGHNT and CDR2 FRNRAP come from the germline V gene. CDR3 sequence: CASGFQGAPRPNYGYTF. CDR3 DNA sequence: TGTGCTAGTGGTTTCCAGGGGGCGCCTCGTCCTAACTATGGCTACACCTTC.

This clone has just one count. This chain's CDR3 is CASSPTSGYEQYF. The CDR3 nucleotides are TGTGCCAGCAGCCCTACTAGCGGCTACGAGCAGTACTTC. The gene calls are TRBV11-3 and TRBJ2-7, with 8 bases that match TRBD2. J was trimmed by 3 bases and V by 5 bases; bases with no gene match: 3. This CDR3 has 13 amino acids. CDR1 and CDR2 (germline): SGHNT, YENEEA.

This clone was seen once. Other DNA sequences in this sample translate to the same CDR3. V gene TRBV5-4 combines with J gene TRBJ2-3, with a weak D call TRBD2 (5 bases). CDR1 SGHNT and CDR2 YYREEE come from the germline V gene (reference sequence). The germline V and J ends were trimmed by 0 bases and 3 bases, with 5 bases remaining between them. CDR3 length: 13 amino acids. The CDR3 spells CASSLAGTDTQYF. The CDR3 region has the DNA TGTGCCAGCAGCTTGGCGGGGACAGATACGCAGTATTTT.

This clone was counted a single time. The chain has TRBV18 and TRBJ1-4; TRBD1 agrees at 7 bases. J was trimmed by 4 bases and V by 6 bases; bases with no gene match: 2. This CDR3 comprises 13 residues. CDR1 and CDR2 from the germline V gene are KGHSH and LQKENI. CDR3 sequence reads: CASSGQINEKLFF. The CDR3 DNA reads as TGTGCCAGCTCGGGACAGATTAATGAAAAACTGTTTTTT.

This clone was seen only once. V gene TRBV19 combines with J gene TRBJ1-1; tentative D call: TRBD1 (5 bases). From germline, CDR1 is LNHDA and CDR2 SQIVND (reference sequence). With 8 bases removed from V and 0 bases from J, the gap between germline ends came to 22 bases. The CDR3 extends over 17 amino acids. This chain's CDR3 is CASRFQGGGFLNTEAFF. As DNA, the CDR3 is TGTGCCAGTCGATTTCAGGGTGGGGGTTTTTTGAACACTGAAGCTTTCTTT.

The J gene is TRBJ2-5, the V gene TRBV11-2; 11 nucleotides line up with TRBD2. CDR3 length: 15 residues. Germline V gene data show CDR1 as SGHAT and CDR2 as FQNNGV. Unmatched junction bases numbered 7, after V lost 5 bases and J lost 5 bases. CDR3 bases: TGTGCCAGCAGCCGCCATAGCGGGGGGGCGGAGACCCAGTACTTC. Protein product: CASSRHSGGAETQYF. Based on the CDR3 plus reference TRBV11-2 and TRBJ2-5, the full variable domain is EAGVAQSPRYKIIEKRQSVAFWCNPISGHATLYWYQQILGQGPKLLIQFQNNGVVDDSQLPKDRFSAERLKGVDSTLKIQPAKLEDSAVYLCASSRHSGGAETQYFGPGTRLLVL.

The chain has TRBV2 and TRBJ1-3, with D tentatively TRBD1 (5 bases). Per germline, CDR1 SNHLY and CDR2 FYNNEI. CDR3 length: 15 amino acids. Trimming removed 0 bases from V and 8 bases from J, with 14 bases in between. CDR3 loop: CASSEAPGSVDTIYF. Here the CDR3 DNA reads TGTGCCAGCAGTGAAGCACCAGGGTCGGTTGACACCATATATTTT.

This CDR3 reads CASSLDGVNYGYTF. The CDR3 coding sequence is TGTGCCAGCAGCTTAGATGGCGTTAACTATGGCTACACCTTC. The V and J genes are TRBV7-2 and TRBJ1-2; D uncertain. V lost 1 base, J lost 1 base, and 7 bases lay in between. The germline CDR1 and CDR2 sequences are SGHTA and FQGNSA. The CDR3 consists of 14 residues.

The chain is built from TRBV19 and TRBJ1-2; possible D gene TRBD1, 5 bases. V shed 6 bases and J shed 2 bases, with 19 bases lying between them. This CDR3 contains 16 residues. Germline loops: CDR1 LNHDA, CDR2 SQIVND (reference sequence). The CDR3, as DNA: TGTGCCAGTAGACGATCGCACGATGGACACAACTATGGCTACACCTTC. Its translation: CASRRSHDGHNYGYTF.

The chain carries TRBV15 and TRBJ2-7; 9 bases are a match to TRBD2. The CDR3 runs to 15 residues. The V and J ends lost 0 bases and 1 base, in that order; junction bases with no gene match: 1. The V gene's germline CDR1 is LNHNV and CDR2 YYDKDF (reference sequence). As DNA, the CDR3 is TGTGCCACCAGCAGAGATACTAGCGGGTCCTACGAGCAGTACTTC. Amino acids: CATSRDTSGSYEQYF.

The chain carries TRBV7-7 and TRBJ2-1; TRBD1 is a possible D gene (6 bases). V lost 5 bases and J lost 7, with 15 bases in between. CDR3 size: 14 residues. Germline CDR1 SSHAT, CDR2 FNYEAQ (reference sequence). The CDR3 nucleotides are TGTGCCAGCAGCCCGGGACAAAGCACAAATGAGCAGTTCTTC. This sequence encodes CASSPGQSTNEQFF.

The genes are TRBV6-4 and TRBJ2-2; 8 nucleotides align to TRBD2. Germline V gene data show CDR1 as MRHNA and CDR2 as SNTAGT. The CDR3 totals 14 residues. The J segment lost 7 bases and the V segment lost 4 bases, leaving 5 bases of the junction unmatched. DNA of the CDR3: TGTGCCAGCAGTGTTTTAGCGGGAAGCGGGGAGCTGTTTTTT. Translating gives CASSVLAGSGELFF.

This clone was found a few times. Distinct nucleotide sequences in the sample also encode this CDR3. The CDR3 spells CASSPRGTDTQYF. CDR3 DNA: TGTGCCAGCTCACCACGGGGCACAGATACGCAGTATTTT. The rearrangement links TRBV18 to TRBJ2-3; D is unresolved. V was pared by 1 base and J by 1 base, with 3 bases between. Germline CDR1 is KGHSH and CDR2 is LQKENI. The CDR3 is 13 amino acids.

This clone was detected a few times. This rearrangement joins TRBV7-2 to TRBJ1-5; possible D gene TRBD1, 5 bases. V gave up 5 bases and J gave up 4 bases, with 12 bases separating them. Germline lookup yields CDR1 SGHTA and CDR2 FQGNSA. The CDR3 runs 14 residues. This CDR3 reads CASSRSGGNQPQHF. The CDR3 DNA follows: TGTGCCAGCAGCCGATCGGGGGGGAATCAGCCCCAGCATTTT.

V is TRBV29-1 and J is TRBJ2-2; 12 nucleotides match TRBD2. This CDR3 is 13 amino acids long. CDR1 is SQVTM, CDR2 ANQGSEA, per germline. With 7 bases clipped from V and 8 bases from J, the junction kept 5 bases outside the gene matches. CDR3 DNA: TGCAGCGCCGGACTAGCGGGGACGGGGGAGCTGTTTTTT. As protein: CSAGLAGTGELFF.

V gene TRBV4-2 combines with J gene TRBJ1-6; TRBD1 matches at 7 bases. J was trimmed by 7 bases and V by 1 base; bases with no gene match: 7. The germline gives CDR1 LGHNA, CDR2 YNFKEQ. There are 16 residues in the CDR3. The CDR3 region has the DNA TGTGCCAGCAGCCAAGTTCCGGGACAGCTAAATTCACCCCTCCACTTT. Amino acid sequence: CASSQVPGQLNSPLHF.

This chain joins TRBV28 and TRBJ1-6, with no clear D. Germline CDR1 and CDR2: MDHEN and SYDVKM. The CDR3 extends over 12 amino acids. Trimming shortened V by 11 bases and J by 8 bases, and 13 bases separated the two germline ends. In DNA form, the CDR3 reads TGTGCCCATCAGGTGGGAGATTCACCCCTCCACTTT. It specifies CAHQVGDSPLHF.

This clone was found a few times. The chain recombines TRBV18 with TRBJ2-3; D possibly corresponds to TRBD1 (6 bases). Trimming took off 6 bases at V and 0 bases at J, with 10 bases between the two ends. The germline gives CDR1 KGHSH, CDR2 LQKENI. CDR3 length: 14 amino acids. CDR3 sequence reads: CASSQGFSTDTQYF. The CDR3 coding sequence is TGTGCCAGCTCCCAGGGGTTTAGCACAGATACGCAGTATTTT.